This TCR beta chain was captured in a study of shared clonotypes between healthy human individuals. General observations from the study: Non-shared clonotypes showed lower generation probabilities than clonotypes common to all four donors. The study drew on few donors, limiting represented genetic and exposure-history diversity.

CDR3 length: 12 residues. Germline assignment: CDR1 SQVTM and CDR2 ANQGSEA. Trimming removed 6 bases from V and 0 bases from J; junction bases left unmatched: 2. At a deep level, the assay was run. As handled by the study authors: From ImmunoSEQ came sequences covering only the junction and carrying no quality scores, so filtering differed. The method was immunoSEQ multiplex PCR; TCRdb's version includes in-frame clones alone and lacks a portion of them. V, J and clone size reflect that table, while D and trimming were determined from the DNA. The sample consists of approximately 600,000 clones, approximately 96% of them appearing once. Worth noting for this clone: Its antigen remains unidentified.

Naive CD8 cells comprised CD45RO-negative, CCR7-positively selected cells, excluding terminally differentiated effector memory CD45RA+ cells. The chain uses TRBV29-1 and TRBJ2-7; 7 bases line up with TRBD1. Source material: naive CD8+ T cells sorted from blood. This clonotype was sampled from a woman aged 25 to 39 in good health. DNA for the CDR3: TGCAGCGTCCGGGACAGCTCCTACGAGCAGTACTTC. Translated, it gives CSVRDSSYEQYF.